These 18 T cell receptor beta chains were all obtained from the same sample, sequenced in a study of blood T cells in healthy people across ages. PCR was performed a second time for about 7 to 12 cycles using a sample-barcoded 5' primer and a J-beta primer mix. TCRdb redid the calling of the 5' RACE reads with MiXCR, one entry per CDR3 protein. Seen here are approximately 2,000,000 distinct CDR3 sequences, more than 35% observed once, and the top ten hold more than 20%. The sample was blood. These receptors were obtained from a human donor in good health.

This chain connects TRBV19 to TRBJ2-7; no clear D. The CDR3 contains 16 residues. V lost 1 base, J lost 5 bases, and 18 bases lay in between. CDR1 is LNHDA, CDR2 SQIVND, per germline (reference sequence). The CDR3, as DNA: TGTGCCAGTAGTATAGGGGGAAGTCCAACCTGCCACGAGCAGTACTTC. Translated, it gives CASSIGGSPTCHEQYF. The complete variable domain, with remaining parts taken from reference TRBV19 and TRBJ2-7, reads DGGITQSPKYLFRKEGQNVTLSCEQNLNHDAMYWYRQDPGQGLRLIYYSQIVNDFQKGDIAEGYSVSREKKESFPLTVTSAQKNPTAFYLCASSIGGSPTCHEQYFGPGTRLTVT.

This clonotype was observed a handful of times. The chain employs TRBV4-1 and TRBJ1-1, with unresolved D. This CDR3 has 13 residues. CDR1 MGHRA and CDR2 YSYEKL come from the germline V gene. V shed 5 bases and J shed 3 bases, with 10 bases lying between them. CDR3 sequence (DNA): TGCGCCAGCAGCTTAGAGGAGTACACTGAAGCTTTCTTT. It translates to CASSLEEYTEAFF.

The chain combines TRBV30 with TRBJ2-6, with 10 bases lining up with TRBD1. With V trimmed by 3 bases and J by 0 bases, 8 bases remained unmatched. Germline-derived CDR1 and CDR2 are GTSNPN and SVGIG (reference sequence). CDR3 length equals 18 residues. CDR3 bases: TGTGCCTGGAGGATCCGGGACAGGGGCCTCTCTGGGGCCAACGTCCTGACTTTC. It encodes CAWRIRDRGLSGANVLTF.

The chain has TRBV2 and TRBJ1-5; D remains unclear. Deletions cut 1 base from V and 4 bases from J, with 8 bases between. The CDR3 runs to 14 residues. Germline V gene sequence: CDR1 SNHLY, CDR2 FYNNEI. CDR3 loop: CASSEEGRNQPQHF. CDR3 DNA sequence: TGTGCCAGCAGTGAAGAGGGCCGAAATCAGCCCCAGCATTTT. The full variable domain, rest sourced from reference TRBV2 and TRBJ1-5, is EPEVTQTPSHQVTQMGQEVILRCVPISNHLYFYWYRQILGQKVEFLVSFYNNEISEKSEIFDDQFSVERPDGSNFTLKIRSTKLEDSAMYFCASSEEGRNQPQHFGDGTRLSIL.

The J gene is TRBJ1-2, the V gene TRBV7-2, with D perhaps matching TRBD1 (6 bases). From germline, CDR1 is SGHTA and CDR2 FQGNSA. V shed 3 bases and J shed 0 bases, with 11 bases lying between them. The CDR3 has 15 residues. In nucleotides, the CDR3 is TGTGCCAGCAGCTTTCCGGGACACTCTAACTATGGCTACACCTTC. Amino acid sequence: CASSFPGHSNYGYTF.

Of note for this clonotype: A much larger clone lies a single base off, so this may be a read error. This sequence joins TRBV6-5 and TRBJ2-7; TRBD1 aligns across 8 bases. Germline V gene data show CDR1 as MNHEY and CDR2 as SVGAGI. Losses at the gene ends were 6 bases for V and 7 bases for J; bases not matched to a gene: 11. CDR3 length equals 14 residues. The CDR3 DNA reads TGTGCCAGCAGAAGGGACAGGACTCACAATGAGCAGTACTTC. Translated, it gives CASRRDRTHNEQYF.

The gene calls are TRBV7-2 and TRBJ1-1; D is undetermined. CDR3 length: 12 amino acids. Germline values: CDR1 SGHTA, CDR2 FQGNSA. V was clipped by 4 bases and J by 3 bases, with 6 bases between them. CDR3 sequence (DNA): TGTGCCAGCAGCTCCTTCGACACTGAAGCTTTCTTT. Residues: CASSSFDTEAFF.

Only a few counts were recorded for this clonotype. This chain connects TRBV7-3 to TRBJ2-1, with no clear D. The CDR3 has 15 residues. Trimming stripped 1 base from V and 6 bases from J, with 13 bases between. Per germline, CDR1 SGHTA and CDR2 FQGTGA. Here the CDR3 DNA reads TGTGCCAGCAGCTTAATGGCTAGTAAAGGCAATGAGCAGTTCTTC. Translating it yields CASSLMASKGNEQFF.

This clonotype appeared a few times. The V and J genes are TRBV9 and TRBJ2-5, with a possible D match to TRBD2 (6 bases). V was clipped by 0 bases and J by 5 bases, with 14 bases between them. This CDR3 region has 15 residues. Germline V gives CDR1 SGDLS, CDR2 YYNGEE. The CDR3 sequence is CASSVGGSRGETQYF. The CDR3 DNA is TGTGCCAGCAGCGTAGGTGGCTCACGGGGGGAGACCCAGTACTTC.

The chain carries TRBV7-2 and TRBJ2-5, with 13 bases identical to TRBD2. The tail of the sequence fits TRBJ2-7 better, so the J call may be wrong. The CDR3 length is 13 residues. Germline V lookup: CDR1 SGHTA, CDR2 FQGNSA. Written as DNA, the CDR3 is TGTGCCAGCAAAACTAGCGGGAGGGCCGAGCAGTACTTC. It yields the protein CASKTSGRAEQYF.

This clonotype was seen a few times. J is TRBJ1-2 and V is TRBV27; a possible D gene is TRBD1 (5 bases). The CDR3 runs to 16 residues. Between the trimmed V and J ends, which lost 5 bases and 5 bases, there was a span of 21 bases. Germline CDR1 is MNHEY and CDR2 is SMNVEV (reference sequence). In DNA, the CDR3 is TGTGCCAGCAGTCCCCTTCTGGGGAGGGAGGGGTATGGCTACACCTTC. Translating gives CASSPLLGREGYGYTF.

This sequence joins TRBV12-5 and TRBJ1-2; tentatively, D is TRBD1 (6 bases). The V end was cut by 3 bases, the J end by 1 base, with 12 bases between. This CDR3 has 15 amino acids. Germline-derived CDR1 and CDR2 are LGHNT and FRNRAP. In DNA form, the CDR3 reads TGTGCTAGTGGTTTCCCAGGGGACATTAACTATGGCTACACCTTC. Protein: CASGFPGDINYGYTF.

The chain recombines TRBV4-3 with TRBJ2-7; TRBD1 matches at 9 bases. The germline gives CDR1 LGHNA, CDR2 YSLEER. The length of the CDR3 is 17 residues. After removal of 0 bases from V and 4 bases from J, the junction contained 10 bases not matched to a gene. CDR3 loop: CASSQDFVGTGSYEQYF. CDR3 nucleotide sequence: TGCGCCAGCAGCCAAGATTTTGTCGGGACAGGGTCGTACGAGCAGTACTTC.

This chain joins TRBV20-1 and TRBJ2-3; D call uncertain. V dropped 6 bases and J dropped 4 bases, with 8 bases sitting between them. This CDR3 comprises 11 residues. Germline V CDR1 and CDR2: DFQATT, SNEGSKA (reference sequence). The CDR3 sequence is CSALKSDTQYF. CDR3 nucleotide sequence: TGCAGTGCCCTTAAGTCAGATACGCAGTATTTT.

V usage is TRBV13 and J usage is TRBJ1-1, with D unresolved. The CDR3 extends over 13 amino acids. V was cut by 3 bases and J by 6 bases, with 11 bases left in between. The V gene's germline CDR1 is PRHDT and CDR2 FYEKMQ (reference sequence). This CDR3 is CASSFTGSSEAFF. Here the CDR3 DNA reads TGTGCCAGCAGCTTCACGGGAAGCTCTGAAGCTTTCTTT.

As for this clonotype: The CDR3 does not end in the conserved phenylalanine or tryptophan, so this is likely a read error. The chain employs TRBV5-4 and TRBJ1-2; no definite D call. Deletions cut 0 bases from V and 7 bases from J, with 13 bases between. The CDR3 covers 14 residues. The germline V gene has CDR1 SGHNT and CDR2 YYREEE (reference sequence). CDR3 DNA sequence: TGTGCCAGCAGCTTGGTAGGCAGCGAGCGTGGCTACACCTAC. It codes for CASSLVGSERGYTY.

At least ten counts were recorded for this clonotype. V is TRBV28 and J is TRBJ2-1; 10 nucleotides match TRBD2. The CDR3 has 14 amino acids. With 6 bases clipped from V and 7 bases from J, the junction kept 6 bases outside the gene matches. Germline V gives CDR1 MDHEN, CDR2 SYDVKM. The CDR3 nucleotides read TGTGCCAGCAGCTTAGCGGGGGGCGGGAATGAGCAGTTCTTC. Protein sequence: CASSLAGGGNEQFF.

In regard to this clonotype: The missing conserved phenylalanine or tryptophan at the end of this CDR3 makes a read error likely. The chain uses TRBV6-6 and TRBJ2-3; 8 bases fit TRBD1. Germline CDR1 MNHNY, CDR2 SVGAGI (reference sequence). The CDR3 covers 12 residues. With 7 bases clipped from V and 6 bases from J, the junction kept 3 bases outside the gene matches. In nucleotides, the CDR3 is TGTGCCAGCAACCAGGGGGCGGATACGCAGTATTGT. It yields the protein CASNQGADTQYC.